This entry is about one T cell receptor beta chain. The antigen remains undetermined. Germline lookup yields CDR1 MNHNS and CDR2 SASEGT. V shed 7 bases and J shed 0 bases, with 9 bases lying between them. The CDR3 totals 13 residues. The data originate from a study of shared clonotypes between healthy human individuals. The wider study: Three plates each covered CD4 naive and memory; CD8 naive two, CD8 memory one.

Study-wide results and caveats: Estimated richness was generally greater in naive than memory subsets. Generation probabilities were higher for clonotypes shared across all four sorted-subset donors than for unshared ones.

Generated by immunoSEQ multiplex PCR, the TCRdb table keeps only in-frame clones and is missing some. The data show some 2.1 million clones, 85% to 95% seen once. The chain joins TRBV6-1 to TRBJ1-1; D is uncertain. Input material: naive CD4+ T cells sorted from blood. Subset here: CD45RA+ positively selected. This receptor was identified in a man aged 18 to 29 in good health. The CDR3 DNA sequence: TGTGCCAGCAATGAGGGAGTGAACACTGAAGCTTTCTTT. Amino acids: CASNEGVNTEAFF.